This is a list of T cell receptor beta chains from one sample in a study of shared clonotypes between healthy human individuals. TCRdb's copy holds only in-frame clones and misses some; the assay was immunoSEQ multiplex PCR. The sample lists around 640,000 clones, approximately 96% occurring once. Specimen: naive CD8+ T cells sorted from blood. Receptors were obtained from a woman in her twenties or thirties in good health. Both conserved end residues are part of each CDR3. A D gene is named only where the DNA matches it firmly. Clone size is shown for a subset of rows, as once, few, many or a class of expanded clone.

>TRBD1|TRBJ1-2|few|TRBV4-1
CASSSTGGYGYTF
TGCGCCAGCAGCAGTACAGGGGGCTATGGCTACACCTTC
>TRBD1|TRBJ2-7|.|TRBV5-1
CASSPDRVEDEQYF
TGCGCCAGCAGCCCGGACAGGGTTGAGGACGAGCAGTACTTC
>TRBD2|TRBJ2-1|.|TRBV4-1
CASRSPSSGSYNEQFF
TGCGCCAGCAGGTCCCCCTCTAGCGGGAGCTACAATGAGCAGTTCTTC
>.|TRBJ1-5|.|TRBV2
CASSEGRGGQPQHF
TGTGCCAGCAGTGAAGGGCGTGGTGGTCAGCCCCAGCATTTT
>.|TRBJ1-1|few|TRBV5-6
CASSFGVEAFF
TGTGCCAGCAGCTTTGGGGTCGAAGCTTTCTTT
>TRBD1|TRBJ1-2|.|TRBV14
CASSQATGLWGGYTF
TGTGCCAGCAGCCAAGCGACAGGGCTCTGGGGTGGCTACACCTTC
>TRBD2|TRBJ2-3|.|TRBV5-1
CASSMMTSGTDTQYF
TGCGCCAGCAGCATGATGACTAGCGGGACAGATACGCAGTATTTT
>.|TRBJ2-3|.|TRBV28
CASSFRKTDTQYF
TGTGCCAGCAGTTTCCGTAAAACAGATACGCAGTATTTT
>.|TRBJ2-7|.|TRBV19
CASSIDLGTHTRGQYF
TGTGCCAGTAGTATAGATCTTGGGACACATACCCGTGGACAGTACTTC
>.|TRBJ2-3|.|TRBV11-1
CASSLEGSGTQYF
TGTGCCAGCAGCTTAGAGGGGAGCGGTACGCAGTATTTT
>.|TRBJ2-1|.|TRBV28
CASSPRVSSYNEQFF
TGTGCCAGCAGTCCCCGTGTAAGCTCCTACAATGAGCAGTTCTTC
>.|TRBJ2-5|.|TRBV9
CASSVGFQETQYF
TGTGCCAGCAGCGTTGGGTTCCAAGAGACCCAGTACTTC
>.|TRBJ2-7|.|TRBV7-9
CASSLGTVYEQYF
TGTGCCAGCAGCTTAGGGACAGTCTACGAGCAGTACTTC
>TRBD1|TRBJ2-1|.|TRBV9
CASSVAGRGLYNEQFF
TGTGCCAGCAGCGTAGCGGGCAGGGGGCTTTACAATGAGCAGTTCTTC
>TRBD1|TRBJ2-3|.|TRBV4-2
CASSQDHTGTGTDTQYF
TGTGCCAGCAGCCAAGACCATACCGGGACAGGCACAGATACGCAGTATTTT
>.|TRBJ2-1|.|TRBV19
CASSIKDNEQFF
TGTGCCAGTAGTATCAAAGACAATGAGCAGTTCTTC
>.|TRBJ2-2|.|TRBV5-5
CASSIGTSALRELFF
TGTGCCAGCAGTATTGGGACCAGCGCTCTGAGGGAGCTGTTTTTT
>.|TRBJ2-5|.|TRBV7-9
CASSLGRSRETQYF
TGTGCCAGCAGCTTAGGAAGAAGTCGGGAGACCCAGTACTTC
>.|TRBJ2-7|.|TRBV18
CASSPLEGGYEQYF
TGTGCCAGCTCACCACTTGAGGGGGGGTACGAGCAGTACTTC
>TRBD2|TRBJ2-2|.|TRBV28
CASSFLTSGKNTGELFF
TGTGCCAGCAGTTTCCTAACTAGCGGCAAGAACACCGGGGAGCTGTTTTTT
>TRBD2|TRBJ2-1|.|TRBV13
CASSFQAGGWGEQFF
TGTGCCAGCAGCTTCCAGGCGGGAGGTTGGGGTGAGCAGTTCTTC
>TRBD1|TRBJ2-2|.|TRBV28
CASSLTTGQGRLGELFF
TGTGCCAGCAGTCTTACCACCGGACAGGGACGACTTGGGGAGCTGTTTTTT
>TRBD1|TRBJ2-7|.|TRBV29-1
CSSLDRDTYEQYF
TGCAGCTCTCTGGACAGGGACACTTACGAGCAGTACTTC
>.|TRBJ2-2|.|TRBV28
CASSFSRASTGELFF
TGTGCCAGCAGTTTTTCGAGGGCGAGCACCGGGGAGCTGTTTTTT
>.|TRBJ2-7|.|TRBV13
CASSLRLGGSSYEQYF
TGTGCCAGCAGCTTACGCCTCGGGGGTTCCTCCTACGAGCAGTACTTC
>TRBD2|TRBJ2-1|.|TRBV19
CASSGGLAGYNEQFF
TGTGCCAGTAGTGGGGGTCTAGCGGGATACAATGAGCAGTTCTTC
>TRBD1|TRBJ2-5|.|TRBV2
CASSTRDRQETQYF
TGTGCCAGCAGTACCCGGGACAGGCAAGAGACCCAGTACTTC
>.|TRBJ2-1|once|TRBV29-1
CSVDSPRDNEQFF
TGCAGCGTTGATTCGCCTCGAGACAATGAGCAGTTCTTC
>TRBD2|TRBJ2-7|.|TRBV5-4
CASSPDWGGVREQYF
TGTGCCAGCAGCCCGGATTGGGGGGGGGTGCGCGAGCAGTACTTC
>.|TRBJ1-1|.|TRBV27
CASSLRGVANTEAFF
TGTGCCAGCAGTTTACGGGGGGTAGCGAACACTGAAGCTTTCTTT
>.|TRBJ2-3|.|TRBV6-1
CASSEMFLGAEITDTQYF
TGTGCCAGCAGTGAAATGTTTCTGGGAGCGGAAATCACAGATACGCAGTATTTT
>.|TRBJ1-1|.|TRBV28
CGTGGWTEAFF
TGTGGGACGGGGGGGTGGACTGAAGCTTTCTTT
>.|TRBJ2-1|.|TRBV5-6
CASSLGRWDEQFF
TGTGCCAGCAGCCTGGGACGGTGGGATGAGCAGTTCTTC
>.|TRBJ2-7|.|TRBV27
CASYLRGGSTIYEQYF
TGTGCCAGCTATCTCAGGGGAGGATCTACAATTTACGAGCAGTACTTC
>.|TRBJ2-7|.|TRBV28
CASSNQGMHLYEQYF
TGTGCCAGCAGTAACCAGGGGATGCACCTCTACGAGCAGTACTTC
>.|TRBJ2-1|.|TRBV2
CASSFRDPWDEQFF
TGTGCCAGCAGTTTCCGGGACCCCTGGGATGAGCAGTTCTTC
>TRBD1|TRBJ1-3|.|TRBV30
CAWSTGQGPGNTIYF
TGTGCCTGGAGTACGGGACAGGGACCTGGAAACACCATATATTTT
>.|TRBJ1-1|.|TRBV27
CASSGFTEAFF
TGTGCCAGCTCGGGTTTCACTGAAGCTTTCTTT
>.|TRBJ2-7|.|TRBV5-6
CASSSDDPYEQYF
TGTGCCAGCAGCTCGGACGACCCCTACGAGCAGTACTTC
>.|TRBJ1-2|.|TRBV27
CASSFATATNYGYTF
TGTGCCAGCAGTTTTGCGACGGCCACTAACTATGGCTACACCTTC
>.|TRBJ2-5|.|TRBV4-1
CASSQRHPDLTKYQETQYF
TGCGCCAGCAGCCAACGGCACCCGGACCTCACCAAGTACCAAGAGACCCAGTACTTC